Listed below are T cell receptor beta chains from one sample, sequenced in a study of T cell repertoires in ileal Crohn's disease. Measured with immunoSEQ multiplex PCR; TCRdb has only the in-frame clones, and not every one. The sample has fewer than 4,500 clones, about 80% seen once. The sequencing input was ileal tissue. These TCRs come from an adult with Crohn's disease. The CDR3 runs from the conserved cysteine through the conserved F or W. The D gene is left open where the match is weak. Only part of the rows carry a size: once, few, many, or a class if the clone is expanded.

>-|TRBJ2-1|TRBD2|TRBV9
CASSLTSGGANEQFF
TGTGCCAGCAGCCTAACTAGCGGGGGGGCCAATGAGCAGTTCTTC
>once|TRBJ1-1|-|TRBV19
CASSMGLQAFF
TGTGCCAGTAGTATGGGCCTCCAAGCTTTCTTT
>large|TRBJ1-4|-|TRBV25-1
CASSEAGSGEKLFF
TGTGCCAGCAGTGAAGCAGGGTCGGGTGAAAAACTGTTTTTT
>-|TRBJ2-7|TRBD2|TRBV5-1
CASRSGGRPYEQYF
TGCGCCAGCAGGTCGGGAGGGCGACCGTACGAGCAGTACTTC
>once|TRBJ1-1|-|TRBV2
CASSDIVRVSGNTEAFF
TGTGCCAGCAGTGATATAGTAAGAGTAAGCGGGAACACTGAAGCTTTCTTT
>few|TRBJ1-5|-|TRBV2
CASSPQTGYNQPQHF
TGTGCCAGCAGCCCACAAACAGGGTACAATCAGCCCCAGCATTTT
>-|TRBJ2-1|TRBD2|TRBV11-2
CASSPAGGRNEQFF
TGTGCCAGCAGCCCAGCGGGAGGAAGAAATGAGCAGTTCTTC
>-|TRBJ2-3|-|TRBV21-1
CASSKASGRTDTQYF
TGTGCCAGCAGCAAAGCGTCAGGCCGGACAGATACGCAGTATTTT
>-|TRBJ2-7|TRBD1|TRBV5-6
CASSLTGQGSPYEQYF
TGTGCCAGCAGCTTGACGGGACAGGGGTCACCCTACGAGCAGTACTTC
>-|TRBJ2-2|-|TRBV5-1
CASSLGQNTGELFF
TGCGCCAGCAGCTTGGGGCAGAACACCGGGGAGCTGTTTTTT
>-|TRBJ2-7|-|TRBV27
CAPLDSRHYEQYF
TGTGCCCCCCTGGACAGCCGCCACTACGAGCAGTACTTC
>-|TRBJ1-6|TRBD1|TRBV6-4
CASSDSAGGNSPLHF
TGTGCCAGCAGTGACTCCGCAGGGGGCAATTCACCCCTCCACTTT
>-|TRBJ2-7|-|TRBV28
CASSQQNTYEQYF
TGTGCCAGCAGTCAACAGAACACCTACGAGCAGTACTTC
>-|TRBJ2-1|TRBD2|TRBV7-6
CASSPGLAIGVYEQFF
TGTGCCAGCAGCCCGGGACTAGCCATAGGAGTCTATGAGCAGTTCTTC
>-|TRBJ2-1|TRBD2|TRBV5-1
CASSPLAGEVNEQFF
TGCGCCAGCAGCCCCCTAGCGGGAGAGGTCAATGAGCAGTTCTTC
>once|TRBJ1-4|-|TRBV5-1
CASSPGRANEKLFF
TGCGCCAGCAGCCCAGGGAGGGCTAATGAAAAACTGTTTTTT
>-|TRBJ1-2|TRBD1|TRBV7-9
CASSLGPTGFGYGYTF
TGTGCCAGCAGCTTAGGACCGACAGGGTTTGGGTATGGCTACACCTTC